This TCR beta chain comes out of a study of shared clonotypes between healthy human individuals. About the study: Used for every donor were three CD4 naive, three CD4 memory, two CD8 naive and one CD8 memory plate. General study findings and limits: Clonotypes that were shared across four donors made up approximately 5% of naive CD4 clonotypes.

Germline lookup yields CDR1 SNHLY and CDR2 FYNNEI. The CDR3 loop spans 17 amino acids. V lost 6 bases to trimming and J lost 1 base; unmatched junction nucleotides: 13. Sorted-subset replicate PCRs used approximately 200 ng of genomic DNA. This amount corresponded to about 29,000 T cell genomes. Generated by immunoSEQ multiplex PCR, the TCRdb table keeps only in-frame clones and is missing some. The table has about 2 million clones, 85% to 95% seen once. Turning to this clone: Its antigen is not known.

Terminally differentiated effector memory CD45RA+ cells were excluded by CCR7 positive selection of CD45RO-negative cells. The sequenced sample consisted of naive CD8+ T cells sorted from blood. The chain combines TRBV2 with TRBJ2-3; 7 bases are shared with TRBD2. The clonotype comes from a man aged 18 to 30 in good health. The CDR3 loop is CASSGYTSESGTDTQYF. The CDR3 nucleotides are TGTGCCAGCAGCGGATACACTAGCGAGAGTGGCACAGATACGCAGTATTTT.